A selection of T cell receptor beta chains follows, all from one sample in a study of blood T cell repertoires in COVID-19. Measured with immunoSEQ multiplex PCR; TCRdb has only the in-frame clones, and not every one. The data contain around 400,000 clones, about four fifths of them seen just once; the ten biggest clones take up around 5.1%. The sequenced sample was PBMCs or T cells enriched from blood (not recorded which). Every receptor here comes from a woman in her forties or fifties who had recovered from COVID-19. Each CDR3 is given without its conserved first and last residue. A D gene is named only where the DNA matches it firmly.

d_call cdr3_length j_call v_call cdr3_aa
TRBD1 12 TRBJ1-2 TRBV5-1 ASSRDSRNYGYT
- 11 TRBJ1-6 TRBV5-1 ASSPTGNSPLH
- 12 TRBJ2-3 TRBV30 AWSARRLADTQY
TRBD2 15 TRBJ2-2 TRBV3-1/TRBV3-2 ASSRLAGEGRTGELF
- 14 TRBJ2-1 TRBV4-3 ASSQEWGGQYNEQF
TRBD1 14 TRBJ1-1 TRBV5-1 ASSCADRGDIGEAF
- 15 TRBJ1-2 TRBV29-1 SVSRERVGQPNYGYT
TRBD1 15 TRBJ1-2 TRBV18 ASSPEMGGGQAYGYT
TRBD1 12 TRBJ1-4 TRBV6-5 ASSPTGVNEKLF
TRBD1 14 TRBJ1-5 TRBV5-1 ASSLVAGGGNQPQH
- 14 TRBJ2-3 TRBV5-4 ASSSDWGGGTDTQY
TRBD1 12 TRBJ1-1 TRBV6-2/TRBV6-3 ASSRGTGNTEAF
TRBD1 14 TRBJ1-4 TRBV19 ASSIKDGTVHEKLF
TRBD1 11 TRBJ1-2 TRBV7-9 ASRMGTGDGYT
- 11 TRBJ1-6 TRBV14 ASSLGAGSPLH
- 11 TRBJ1-2 TRBV12-3/TRBV12-4 ASSRDTGYGYT
- 11 TRBJ1-2 TRBV2 AIFRGWSYGYT
TRBD1 14 TRBJ2-1 TRBV7-2 ASSWPGQGARNEQF
- 12 TRBJ1-2 TRBV7-2 ASSTDMTGYGYT